Sequencing of this TCR beta chain was carried out in a study of breast tumors, draining lymph nodes, adjacent tissues. Samples came from axillary lymph nodes draining the breast cancer. Each CDR3 protein gets one entry after TCRdb re-called the multiplex PCR reads with MiXCR. Among about 200,000 distinct CDR3 sequences listed, about 34% were seen once. This clonotype came up many times. V gave up 1 base and J gave up 6 bases, with 6 bases separating them. The CDR3 is made up of 13 amino acids. The germline gives CDR1 SGHTA, CDR2 FQGTGA. Sequences were obtained from axillary lymph node tissue. The genes are TRBV7-3 and TRBJ2-2; no firm D call. The clonotype comes from a female donor with breast cancer. Some clones in this sample may be carry-over from other donors' samples. Here the CDR3 reads CASSLMWSGELFF. CDR3 bases: TGTGCCAGCAGCTTAATGTGGTCCGGGGAGCTGTTTTTT.